The 26 T cell receptor beta chains below come from one sample, sequenced in a study of control samples from healthy donors and cancer patients. Profiling relied on immunoSEQ multiplex PCR, and the TCRdb table lists in-frame clones only, not all of them. Found here are 150,000 or so clones, around 96% of them singletons; the top ten hold around 5.4%. Sequences were obtained from blood. Every receptor here comes from a middle-aged man in good health.

V and J are TRBV24-1 and TRBJ2-7; 7 nucleotides line up with TRBD1. This CDR3 contains 13 residues. Unmatched junction bases numbered 2, after V lost 2 bases and J lost 5 bases. Germline-derived CDR1 and CDR2 are KGHDR and SFDVKD. The CDR3 sequence: CATSDSGQDEQYF. CDR3 coding DNA: TGTGCCACCAGTGATTCAGGACAGGACGAGCAGTACTTC.

The chain employs TRBV30 and TRBJ2-1; no firm D call. CDR1 and CDR2 (germline): GTSNPN, SVGIG (reference sequence). CDR3 length equals 11 residues. DNA for the CDR3: TGTGCTTGGGACTCCTACAATGAGCAGTTCTTC. Its protein is CAWDSYNEQFF.

This clone was recorded only once. V gene TRBV6-5 combines with J gene TRBJ2-7, with a weak D call TRBD1 (6 bases). There are 11 residues in the CDR3. The germline CDR1 and CDR2 sequences are MNHEY and SVGAGI. CDR3 in amino acids: CASSANRDIEV. The CDR3 region has the DNA TGTGCCAGCAGCGCTAACCGGGACATCGAGGTC.

The chain recombines TRBV4-1 with TRBJ1-2; D is unresolved. This CDR3 comprises 15 residues. Per the germline V gene, CDR1 is MGHRA and CDR2 is YSYEKL. V lost 1 base, J lost 2 bases, and 11 bases lay in between. This CDR3 is CASSQVSAVNYGYTF. For the CDR3, the DNA is TGCGCCAGCAGCCAAGTTTCGGCAGTAAACTATGGCTACACCTTC.

The chain employs TRBV2 and TRBJ2-5; TRBD2 matches 12 bases. J gave up 5 bases and V 7 bases, and 8 bases lay outside the gene matches. The CDR3 consists of 15 residues. Per the germline V gene, CDR1 is SNHLY and CDR2 is FYNNEI. The CDR3 reads CASILTSGGGETQYF. The CDR3 DNA sequence: TGTGCCAGCATTCTGACTAGCGGGGGTGGGGAGACCCAGTACTTC.

This clone occurred once. The CDR3 reads CASSTRQGVDYGYTF. CDR3 DNA: TGTGCCAGCAGCACCAGACAGGGGGTAGACTATGGCTACACCTTC. The chain has TRBV7-9 and TRBJ1-2, with TRBD1 matching over 9 bases. Germline lookup yields CDR1 SEHNR and CDR2 FQNEAQ (reference sequence). The J segment lost 3 bases and the V segment lost 5 bases, leaving 7 bases of the junction unmatched. The CDR3 sequence is 15 residues long. The variable domain in full, with the rest retrieved from reference TRBV7-9 and TRBJ1-2, is DTGVSQNPRHKITKRGQNVTFRCDPISEHNRLYWYRQTLGQGPEFLTYFQNEAQLEKSRLLSDRFSAERPKGSFSTLEIQRTEQGDSAMYLCASSTRQGVDYGYTFGSGTRLTVV.

The V and J genes are TRBV19 and TRBJ2-7; weak D call: TRBD2 (6 bases). Trimming took off 4 bases at V and 0 bases at J, with 13 bases between the two ends. Germline V CDR1 and CDR2: LNHDA, SQIVND (reference sequence). This CDR3 region has 15 residues. As DNA, the CDR3 is TGTGCCAGTAGTAACGGTGTGGGGGGCTCCTACGAGCAGTACTTC. It specifies CASSNGVGGSYEQYF.

This clone was detected only once. The chain carries TRBV6-1 and TRBJ2-3; D possibly corresponds to TRBD1 (5 bases). CDR1 is MNHNS and CDR2 is SASEGT in the germline V gene. CDR3 length: 16 residues. V was trimmed by 4 bases and J by 4 bases, leaving 18 bases between them. CDR3 coding DNA: TGTGCCAGCAGTGCCTCAGGGCCTGGGTCGGCAGATACGCAGTATTTT. Protein: CASSASGPGSADTQYF.

This chain links TRBV4-1 with TRBJ2-1, with 8 positions matching TRBD2. V dropped 4 bases and J dropped 0; count of bases not matched to a gene: 14. The CDR3 is made up of 19 amino acids. From germline, CDR1 is MGHRA and CDR2 YSYEKL. CDR3 region: CASSPKDPAGVSSYNEQFF. The CDR3 DNA sequence: TGCGCCAGCAGCCCAAAGGATCCAGCGGGGGTTAGCTCCTACAATGAGCAGTTCTTC.

J is TRBJ2-1 and V is TRBV27, with D uncertain. Germline assignment: CDR1 MNHEY and CDR2 SMNVEV (reference sequence). The CDR3 sequence is 11 residues long. Trimming took off 5 bases at V and 8 bases at J, with 7 bases between the two ends. CDR3 nucleotides: TGTGCCAGCAGTCGTGGGGATGAGCAGTTCTTC. Protein product: CASSRGDEQFF.

The gene calls are TRBV9 and TRBJ1-2, with D possibly being TRBD1 (6 bases). This CDR3 contains 16 residues. V was clipped by 3 bases and J by 3 bases, with 18 bases between them. Germline V gene sequence: CDR1 SGDLS, CDR2 YYNGEE. This CDR3 is CASSAGGPGAYYGYTF. CDR3 DNA sequence: TGTGCCAGCAGCGCAGGTGGGCCAGGGGCCTACTATGGCTACACCTTC.

The chain links TRBV2 to TRBJ2-7; 8 bases agree with TRBD1. CDR3 size: 12 residues. Germline CDR1 reads SNHLY; CDR2 reads FYNNEI. Unmatched junction bases numbered 6, after V lost 6 bases and J lost 8 bases. This chain's CDR3 is CASRAGQVQQYF. The DNA for the CDR3 is TGTGCCAGCAGGGCGGGACAGGTCCAGCAGTACTTC.

The chain uses TRBV28 and TRBJ1-1; tentatively, D is TRBD1 (6 bases). The germline gives CDR1 MDHEN, CDR2 SYDVKM. Trimming took off 6 bases at V and 2 bases at J, with 22 bases between the two ends. This CDR3 region has 17 residues. CDR3 sequence (DNA): TGTGCCAGCAGCCCACAGGGCCAAATCGAGTACAACACTGAAGCTTTCTTT. It encodes CASSPQGQIEYNTEAFF.

The rearrangement uses TRBV2 and TRBJ2-1; 9 bases fit TRBD1. This CDR3 contains 16 residues. Germline V gene lookup returns CDR1 SNHLY and CDR2 FYNNEI. Unmatched junction bases numbered 16, after V lost 8 bases and J lost 8 bases. The CDR3 DNA sequence: TGTGCCAGCGGAGGCCCGGGACAGGGAGTGCGAGATGAGCAGTTCTTC. It specifies CASGGPGQGVRDEQFF.

This clone was seen a single time. The V gene is TRBV6-6, the J gene TRBJ1-1; 8 bases map to TRBD1. Germline-derived CDR1 and CDR2 are MNHNY and SVGAGI (reference sequence). The CDR3 sequence is 14 residues long. V lost 5 bases to trimming and J lost 3 bases; unmatched junction nucleotides: 5. The CDR3 coding sequence is TGTGCCAGCAGTCTCACAGGGGGGGACACTGAAGCTTTCTTT. Protein sequence: CASSLTGGDTEAFF.

The chain employs TRBV18 and TRBJ1-1; tentative D call: TRBD1 (6 bases). The CDR3 consists of 16 residues. From germline, CDR1 is KGHSH and CDR2 LQKENI. V lost 3 bases, J lost 6 bases, and 20 bases lay in between. CDR3 protein: CASSPALMGGAAEAFF. CDR3 nucleotide sequence: TGTGCCAGCTCACCCGCGCTGATGGGGGGCGCGGCTGAAGCTTTCTTT.

This chain uses TRBV5-3 with TRBJ2-1, with 15 nucleotides matching TRBD2. TRBV5-3 is an open reading frame, and its role is uncertain. This CDR3 has 19 amino acids. With V trimmed by 3 bases and J by 0 bases, 7 bases remained unmatched. CDR3 nucleotide sequence: TGTGCCAGAAGCTCCGGACTAGCGGGGGGGAAAAGCTCCTACAATGAGCAGTTCTTC. This translates into CARSSGLAGGKSSYNEQFF.

CDR3 nucleotide sequence: TGTGCCAGCAGCCCAACCCTGGGTTCTCGTGGTACCAAAACGTACGAGCAGTACTTC. Translation: CASSPTLGSRGTKTYEQYF. The chain links TRBV11-2 to TRBJ2-7, with no clear D. Trimming left V 5 bases short and J 4 bases short, with 30 bases between. The CDR3 runs to 19 residues. Germline lookup yields CDR1 SGHAT and CDR2 FQNNGV.

The rearrangement joins TRBV6-2 or TRBV6-3 to TRBJ1-2; 7 bases are shared with TRBD1. The V gene's germline CDR1 is MNHEY and CDR2 SVGEGT. V was clipped by 5 bases and J by 3 bases; unmatched bases: 6. This CDR3 is built from 14 residues. The CDR3 DNA follows: TGTGCCAGCAGTGGAGCCGGGACAGACTATGGCTACACCTTC. This gives the protein CASSGAGTDYGYTF.

This chain uses TRBV18 with TRBJ2-5; D not resolved. V lost 0 bases, J lost 5 bases, and 7 bases lay in between. Germline CDR1 is KGHSH and CDR2 is LQKENI. This CDR3 has 13 residues. The CDR3 coding sequence is TGTGCCAGCTCACCACCGGTGGGGGAGACCCAGTACTTC. Its protein product is CASSPPVGETQYF.

The V and J genes are TRBV2 and TRBJ1-2; D is uncertain. The V end lost 4 bases, the J end lost 4 bases, and 13 bases lay between the germline ends. The germline V gene has CDR1 SNHLY and CDR2 FYNNEI. The CDR3 is 14 residues long. In DNA, the CDR3 is TGTGCCAGCAGTGGGACTGGAAACGGCTATGGCTACACCTTC. Protein: CASSGTGNGYGYTF.

This chain links TRBV28 with TRBJ1-1, with D possibly TRBD1 on 5 matching bases. V was shortened by 0 bases and J by 4 bases, with 6 bases between the two germline ends. The CDR3 runs to 13 residues. Germline V lookup: CDR1 MDHEN, CDR2 SYDVKM. The CDR3 bases are TGTGCCAGCAGTTTATGGGGGCCCACTGAAGCTTTCTTT. Residues: CASSLWGPTEAFF. Filled out from reference TRBV28 and TRBJ1-1, the complete variable domain reads DVKVTQSSRYLVKRTGEKVFLECVQDMDHENMFWYRQDPGLGLRLIYFSYDVKMKEKGDIPEGYSVSREKKERFSLILESASTNQTSMYLCASSLWGPTEAFFGQGTRLTVV.

This clone was found once. The rearrangement uses TRBV12-3 or TRBV12-4 and TRBJ2-2, with D unclear. Trimming removed 8 bases at V and 2 bases at J, with 9 bases between. The CDR3 is 13 residues long. The CDR3 reads CASRAANTGELFF. The CDR3 nucleotides are TGTGCCAGCCGGGCAGCAAACACCGGGGAGCTGTTTTTT.

This clone came up once. This chain links TRBV6-5 with TRBJ1-1, with 8 bases aligning to TRBD1. The CDR3 spans 13 residues. Germline V gives CDR1 MNHEY, CDR2 SVGAGI. V lost 5 bases, J lost 5 bases, and 4 bases stayed unmatched. The CDR3 DNA reads TGTGCCAGCAGTACCGGGACAGGTACTGAAGCTTTCTTT. This gives the protein CASSTGTGTEAFF.

The V call is TRBV19, the J call TRBJ1-2; D gene unclear. Germline CDR1 LNHDA, CDR2 SQIVND (reference sequence). This CDR3 has 13 amino acids. V shed 3 bases and J shed 0 bases, with 5 bases lying between them. CDR3 sequence reads: CASSIAANYGYTF. In DNA form, the CDR3 reads TGTGCCAGTAGTATCGCAGCTAACTATGGCTACACCTTC.

For this clone: The same CDR3 also results from other DNA sequences found in this sample. V gene TRBV5-4 combines with J gene TRBJ1-1; D remains ambiguous. V was trimmed by 7 bases and J by 1 base, leaving 11 bases between them. Germline lookup yields CDR1 SGHNT and CDR2 YYREEE (reference sequence). CDR3 length: 13 residues. The CDR3 spells CASSSPGNTEAFF. CDR3 coding DNA: TGTGCCAGCTCGTCCCCGGGGAACACTGAAGCTTTCTTT.